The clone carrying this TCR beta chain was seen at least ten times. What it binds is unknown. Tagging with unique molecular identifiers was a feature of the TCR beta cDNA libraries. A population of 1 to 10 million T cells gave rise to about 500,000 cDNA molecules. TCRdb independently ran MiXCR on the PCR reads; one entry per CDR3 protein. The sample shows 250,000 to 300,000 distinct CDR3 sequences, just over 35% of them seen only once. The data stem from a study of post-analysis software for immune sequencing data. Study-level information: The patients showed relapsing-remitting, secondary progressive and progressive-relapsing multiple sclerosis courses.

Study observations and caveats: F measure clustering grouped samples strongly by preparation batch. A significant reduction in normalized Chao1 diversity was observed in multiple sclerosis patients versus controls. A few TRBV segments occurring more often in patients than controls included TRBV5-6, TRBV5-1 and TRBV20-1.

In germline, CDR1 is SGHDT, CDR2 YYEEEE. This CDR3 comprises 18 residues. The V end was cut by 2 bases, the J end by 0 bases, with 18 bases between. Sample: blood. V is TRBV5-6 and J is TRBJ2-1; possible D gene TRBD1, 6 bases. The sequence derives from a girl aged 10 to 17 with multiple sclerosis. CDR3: CASSFRGIKTGSYNEQFF. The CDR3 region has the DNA TGTGCCAGCAGCTTTAGGGGGATTAAAACGGGCTCCTACAATGAGCAGTTCTTC.